Listed below are T cell receptor beta chains from one sample, sequenced in a study of early T cells in non-severe SARS-CoV-2 infection. TCRdb re-analysed the 5' RACE reads in MiXCR, keeping a single row per CDR3 protein. Of more than 90,000 distinct CDR3 sequences listed, 11% are singletons. The source material was whole blood. These receptors were obtained from an adult who was a healthcare worker with PCR-confirmed SARS-CoV-2 infection or an uninfected control (not recorded which). Both conserved end residues are part of each CDR3. The order of the fields is V gene, J gene, D gene, CDR3 length, clone size, CDR3 DNA, CDR3 protein. D genes are given only for firm matches. Rows may omit the clone size; those that give it use once, few, many or a size class.

TRBV20-1,TRBJ2-3,TRBD2,15,few,TGCAGTGCTAGAACATCTAGCGGAGGCACAGATACGCAGTATTTT,CSARTSSGGTDTQYF
TRBV20-1,TRBJ2-7,NA,14,few,TGCAGTGCTATCTCAGGCGGCTCTTTTTACGAGCAGTACTTC,CSAISGGSFYEQYF
TRBV18,TRBJ2-5,TRBD2,14,NA,TGTGCCAGCTCACCAACTAGCGACCCAGAGACCCAGTACTTC,CASSPTSDPETQYF
TRBV5-5,TRBJ2-3,TRBD1,15,NA,TGTGCCAGCATAATGGGACAGGCTAGAAGAGATACGCAGTATTTT,CASIMGQARRDTQYF
TRBV10-3,TRBJ2-3,TRBD2,14,NA,TGTGCCATCAGTTTCGGGAGGGCCAGGGATACGCAGTATTTT,CAISFGRARDTQYF
TRBV12-3/TRBV12-4,TRBJ1-4,NA,12,NA,TGTGCCAGCAGTCCCTATGGTGAAAAACTGTTTTTT,CASSPYGEKLFF
TRBV14,TRBJ1-4,TRBD1,13,NA,TGTGCCAGCAGTACAGGGGGCTTTGAAAAACTGTTTTTT,CASSTGGFEKLFF
TRBV20-1,TRBJ2-7,TRBD2,14,few,TGCAGTGCCTCTTCGCAGCGGGGACCCTACGAGCAGTACTTC,CSASSQRGPYEQYF
TRBV29-1,TRBJ2-1,NA,14,NA,TGCAGCGTTGTAGGTCCGAGGGATTACAATGAGCAGTTCTTC,CSVVGPRDYNEQFF
TRBV4-1,TRBJ2-7,TRBD1,15,few,TGCGCCAGCAGCCAAGGGGGACAGGGCACCTACGAGCAGTACTTC,CASSQGGQGTYEQYF
TRBV20-1,TRBJ2-1,NA,15,few,TGCAGTGCTAGTTACCCAGCCCAGGCCTACAATGAGCAGTTCTTC,CSASYPAQAYNEQFF
TRBV18,TRBJ1-2,TRBD1,14,few,TGTGCCAGCTCACCGAGGACAGGGGAAAATGGCTACACCTTC,CASSPRTGENGYTF
TRBV5-1,TRBJ2-7,TRBD2,14,NA,TGCGCCAGCAGCCAACTAGCGGGAGCCCACGAGCAGTACTTC,CASSQLAGAHEQYF
TRBV4-1,TRBJ2-7,TRBD1,16,many,TGCGCCAGCAGCCAAGCCGGGACAGGGCTACTCTACGAGCAGTACTTC,CASSQAGTGLLYEQYF
TRBV12-3/TRBV12-4,TRBJ2-2,NA,12,NA,TGTGCCAGCAGCTTTTCGGGCGGGGAGCTGTTTTTT,CASSFSGGELFF
TRBV25-1,TRBJ2-3,NA,13,NA,TGTGCCAGCAGGACCGGGGCCGCAGATACGCAGTATTTT,CASRTGAADTQYF
TRBV5-1,TRBJ2-4,NA,16,NA,TGCGCCAGCTGTGCCGGGACGGGGGTTGCCAAAAACATTCAGTACTTC,CASCAGTGVAKNIQYF
TRBV29-1,TRBJ2-3,NA,16,few,TGCAGCGTCCGAGGGGTAGCGTGGGGCCGCACAGATACGCAGTATTTT,CSVRGVAWGRTDTQYF
TRBV20-1,TRBJ2-1,TRBD1,14,many,TGCAGTGCCATTCCGGGACAGGGATACAATGAGCAGTTCTTC,CSAIPGQGYNEQFF
TRBV20-1,TRBJ1-6,NA,16,few,TGCAGTGCTAGGGACGCCGGCAGCTCCTATAATTCACCCCTCCACTTT,CSARDAGSSYNSPLHF
TRBV20-1,TRBJ1-5,TRBD1,16,few,TGCAGTGCAACCGGACAGGGGGCGATTGGCAATCAGCCCCAGCATTTT,CSATGQGAIGNQPQHF
TRBV28,TRBJ2-1,NA,11,few,TGTGCCAGCAGTTTCGTCGGGGGAAAGGTCTTC,CASSFVGGKVF
TRBV12-5,TRBJ1-1,NA,14,NA,TGTGCTAGTGGTTTGGCCTTTGTGGCCACCGAAGCTTTCTTT,CASGLAFVATEAFF
TRBV15,TRBJ1-2,TRBD1,15,NA,TGTGCCACCAGCAGAGAACCGGGACAGACCTATGGCTACACCTTC,CATSREPGQTYGYTF
TRBV9,TRBJ2-7,NA,14,NA,TGTGCCAGCAGCGCCCACGTCAGGGGCTACGAGCAGTACTTC,CASSAHVRGYEQYF
TRBV23-1,TRBJ2-1,NA,16,many,TGCGCCAGCAGTCAATCGAGGGGTCAGCCCTACAATGAGCAGTTCTTC,CASSQSRGQPYNEQFF
TRBV20-1,TRBJ1-2,NA,14,NA,TGCAGTGCTAGAGATTGGGCTTCTAACTATGGCTACACCTTC,CSARDWASNYGYTF
TRBV7-3,TRBJ2-7,TRBD2,19,many,TGTGCCAGCAGCTTCTCCCTCGGTGTAGCGGGAGGGCCGACGAACGAGCAGTACTTC,CASSFSLGVAGGPTNEQYF
TRBV29-1,TRBJ1-1,NA,13,NA,TGCAGCGTTGTGTCCACAATGAACACTGAAGCTTTCTTT,CSVVSTMNTEAFF
TRBV6-5,TRBJ1-6,TRBD1,16,few,TGTGCCAGCAGTTCCCGGGACAGGTCCTATAATTCACCCCTCCACTTT,CASSSRDRSYNSPLHF
TRBV11-1,TRBJ2-5,NA,12,many,TGTGCCAGCAGCTTAAGTCAACAGACCCAGTACTTC,CASSLSQQTQYF
TRBV6-5,TRBJ1-2,TRBD1,13,NA,TGTGCCAGCTCCACAGGGGGTCCCTATGGCTACACCTTC,CASSTGGPYGYTF
TRBV6-5,TRBJ1-5,NA,12,many,TGTGCCAGCGGGCAATATTCCCAGCCCCAGCATTTT,CASGQYSQPQHF
TRBV5-4,TRBJ2-3,TRBD2,16,many,TGTGCCAGCAGCTTGAAGACTAGCGGGGGGACAGATACGCAGTATTTT,CASSLKTSGGTDTQYF
TRBV6-5,TRBJ1-1,TRBD1,13,few,TGTGCCAGCAGCCGGACAGGGATCACTGAAGCTTTCTTT,CASSRTGITEAFF
TRBV29-1,TRBJ1-5,TRBD1,13,NA,TGCAGCGTTACACAGGGGAGCAATCAGCCCCAGCATTTT,CSVTQGSNQPQHF
TRBV11-2,TRBJ2-1,NA,14,many,TGTGCCAGCAGCTTCCGTACGGGTATAAATGAGCAGTTCTTC,CASSFRTGINEQFF
TRBV6-5,TRBJ1-2,NA,16,few,TGTGCCAGCAGTTACAGCGGGGGCGTGATTAACTATGGCTACACCTTC,CASSYSGGVINYGYTF
TRBV4-2,TRBJ2-5,NA,15,many,TGTGCCAGCAGCCAAGTTCAGAATAGCGTGGAGACCCAGTACTTC,CASSQVQNSVETQYF
TRBV6-6,TRBJ1-1,NA,15,many,TGTGCCAGCAGTTCCACGCGGGGGGCCAGCACTGAAGCTTTCTTT,CASSSTRGASTEAFF
TRBV9,TRBJ2-5,NA,17,NA,TGTGCCAGCAGCGCCCGATTAGGTCAGAGGACCCAAGAGACCCAGTACTTC,CASSARLGQRTQETQYF
TRBV7-6,TRBJ2-5,NA,13,NA,TGTGCCAGCAGCTTAGCTTACCAAGAGACCCAGTACTTC,CASSLAYQETQYF